The 28 T cell receptor beta chains below come from one sample, sequenced in a study of post-analysis software for immune sequencing data. Unique molecular identifiers had been added to the TCR beta cDNA libraries. TCRdb redid the calling of the PCR reads with MiXCR, one entry per CDR3 protein. The sample has about 770,000 distinct CDR3 sequences, roughly 46% seen once. Study results and limitations: With TRBV5-6, TRBV5-1 and TRBV20-1 included, several TRBV segments were more frequent in patients than in controls.

The antigens these receptors bind are not known. Sequencing input: blood. Source of these receptors: a girl aged 10 to 17 with multiple sclerosis.

The chain has TRBV3-1 and TRBJ2-1; D is ambiguous. Germline V gene sequence: CDR1 LGHDT, CDR2 YNNKEL (reference sequence). With 1 base removed from V and 8 bases from J, the gap between germline ends came to 12 bases. The CDR3 length is 14 residues. Here the CDR3 reads CASSQGAVIDEQFF. The CDR3 region has the DNA TGTGCCAGCAGCCAAGGGGCGGTAATAGATGAGCAGTTCTTC.

The J gene is TRBJ2-5, the V gene TRBV5-5, with 12 bases aligning to TRBD1. V dropped 4 bases and J dropped 5; count of bases not matched to a gene: 6. The CDR3 runs 15 residues. Germline assignment: CDR1 SGHKS and CDR2 YYEKEE (reference sequence). CDR3 nucleotide sequence: TGTGCCAGCAGCGACGGGACAGGGGGCTTGGAGACCCAGTACTTC. Translating it yields CASSDGTGGLETQYF.

The chain employs TRBV7-9 and TRBJ2-1, with 15 bases lining up with TRBD2. Germline values: CDR1 SEHNR, CDR2 FQNEAQ (reference sequence). V shed 5 bases and J 8 bases; nucleotides not matched to a gene: 7. The CDR3 covers 16 residues. The CDR3 here is CASSIQGLAGGDEQFF. CDR3 in DNA: TGTGCCAGCAGCATACAGGGACTAGCGGGGGGCGATGAGCAGTTCTTC.

The chain is built from TRBV2 and TRBJ2-1; D not certain. Germline assignment: CDR1 SNHLY and CDR2 FYNNEI. The CDR3 spans 15 residues. The V end was cut by 6 bases, the J end by 6 bases, with 18 bases between. CDR3: CASSPFWVEVNEQFF. The CDR3 DNA follows: TGTGCCAGCAGCCCTTTTTGGGTAGAGGTCAATGAGCAGTTCTTC. Together with reference TRBV2 and TRBJ2-1, the CDR3 gives the full variable domain: EPEVTQTPSHQVTQMGQEVILRCVPISNHLYFYWYRQILGQKVEFLVSFYNNEISEKSEIFDDQFSVERPDGSNFTLKIRSTKLEDSAMYFCASSPFWVEVNEQFFGPGTRLTVL.

The chain uses TRBV9 and TRBJ1-1; maybe TRBD1 (6 bases). Germline lookup yields CDR1 SGDLS and CDR2 YYNGEE. V lost 0 bases to trimming and J lost 5 bases, with 11 bases between them. The CDR3 totals 14 residues. CDR3 DNA sequence: TGTGCCAGCAGCGTAGCAGGGGATTTAACTGAAGCTTTCTTT. It is translated as CASSVAGDLTEAFF.

Ten or more counts support this clonotype. The J gene is TRBJ2-7, the V gene TRBV27, with 11 positions matching TRBD1. This CDR3 has 14 amino acids. V trimming: 6 bases; J trimming: 4 bases; junction bases outside the gene matches: 5. Germline assignment: CDR1 MNHEY and CDR2 SMNVEV (reference sequence). CDR3 DNA: TGTGCCAGCAGCGCCGGGACAGGGGGTTACGAGCAGTACTTC. This sequence encodes CASSAGTGGYEQYF.

This clonotype was seen a handful of times. CDR3 protein: CASSQEGSFIDTQYF. CDR3 DNA: TGTGCCAGCAGCCAAGAAGGCAGTTTTATCGATACGCAGTATTTT. The chain recombines TRBV14 with TRBJ2-3; unclear D gene. The CDR3 is 15 residues long. The germline CDR1 and CDR2 sequences are SGHDN and FVKESK. Trimming left V 0 bases short and J 6 bases short, with 13 bases between.

This clonotype was detected a few times. V and J are TRBV9 and TRBJ2-7, with 7 bases identical to TRBD1. The CDR3 extends over 15 amino acids. V lost 0 bases to trimming and J lost 2 bases; unmatched junction nucleotides: 5. The germline CDR1 and CDR2 sequences are SGDLS and YYNGEE. The CDR3, as DNA: TGTGCCAGCAGCGTAGGTGGGACAGCCACCTACGAGCAGTACTTC. It is translated as CASSVGGTATYEQYF.

The chain links TRBV7-9 to TRBJ2-7, with 7 bases fitting TRBD2. The CDR3 extends over 15 amino acids. The germline CDR1 and CDR2 sequences are SEHNR and FQNEAQ (reference sequence). Germline trimming cut 0 bases from V and 2 bases from J; bases unmatched to any gene: 4. In DNA, the CDR3 is TGTGCCAGCAGCTTAGCGCCCGGACTAGCCTACGAGCAGTACTTC. Protein sequence: CASSLAPGLAYEQYF.

J is TRBJ2-3 and V is TRBV12-3 or TRBV12-4; maybe TRBD2 (5 bases). Trimming stripped 3 bases from V and 11 bases from J, with 15 bases between. The CDR3 length is 13 residues. The CDR3: CASSFVSSGEQYF. The DNA for the CDR3 is TGTGCCAGCAGTTTTGTATCCAGCGGAGAGCAGTATTTT.

Here the CDR3 DNA reads TGTGCCAGCAGTTTACTTGGGACAGGGGGCCTGGATGGCTACACCTTC. This gives the protein CASSLLGTGGLDGYTF. The chain joins TRBV27 to TRBJ1-2, with 12 bases that match TRBD1. Germline assignment: CDR1 MNHEY and CDR2 SMNVEV (reference sequence). This CDR3 contains 16 residues. Trimming at V came to 2 bases and at J to 6 bases, leaving 7 bases not matched to a gene.

This clonotype was counted only a few times. The chain carries TRBV19 and TRBJ2-3; 7 bases line up with TRBD1. The CDR3 runs 16 residues. In germline, CDR1 is LNHDA, CDR2 SQIVND (reference sequence). V dropped 6 bases and J dropped 2; count of bases not matched to a gene: 11. CDR3 sequence reads: CASRAGWDSLTDTQYF. DNA for the CDR3: TGTGCCAGTAGGGCCGGATGGGACAGCCTCACAGATACGCAGTATTTT. Using reference TRBV19 and TRBJ2-3 for the parts outside the CDR3, the full variable domain is DGGITQSPKYLFRKEGQNVTLSCEQNLNHDAMYWYRQDPGQGLRLIYYSQIVNDFQKGDIAEGYSVSREKKESFPLTVTSAQKNPTAFYLCASRAGWDSLTDTQYFGPGTRLTVL.

This clonotype was seen only a few times. The CDR3, as DNA: TGTGCCAGCAGCTTAGCGGGACAACGCACAGATACGCAGTATTTT. The encoded protein is CASSLAGQRTDTQYF. The chain employs TRBV11-2 and TRBJ2-3; tentative D call: TRBD1 (6 bases). Trimming pared 1 base from V and 1 base from J, leaving 9 bases between. The CDR3 has 15 residues. The germline CDR1 and CDR2 sequences are SGHAT and FQNNGV. Based on the CDR3 plus reference TRBV11-2 and TRBJ2-3, the full variable domain is EAGVAQSPRYKIIEKRQSVAFWCNPISGHATLYWYQQILGQGPKLLIQFQNNGVVDDSQLPKDRFSAERLKGVDSTLKIQPAKLEDSAVYLCASSLAGQRTDTQYFGPGTRLTVL.

There are a few counts of this clonotype. The V gene is TRBV20-1, the J gene TRBJ1-2; 8 bases match TRBD1. The CDR3 sequence is 14 residues long. The germline V gene has CDR1 DFQATT and CDR2 SNEGSKA (reference sequence). V lost 6 bases and J lost 7; bases outside the gene matches: 13. Here the CDR3 DNA reads TGCAGTGCCGAGCCCAGGGGGCGGCGTGGTGGCTACACCTTC. This sequence encodes CSAEPRGRRGGYTF.

The V gene is TRBV6-5, the J gene TRBJ2-1; 7 nucleotides align to TRBD1. This CDR3 comprises 12 residues. Losses at the gene ends were 3 bases for V and 11 bases for J; bases not matched to a gene: 4. Looked up from germline, CDR1 is MNHEY and CDR2 is SVGAGI. CDR3 amino acids: CASSYQTGKQFF. CDR3 sequence (DNA): TGTGCCAGCAGTTATCAGACAGGGAAGCAGTTCTTC.

Details on this clonotype: Relative to the germline gene, one junction end is altered; a read error may explain this. The chain carries TRBV29-1 and TRBJ2-3; 10 bases line up with TRBD1. The CDR3 loop spans 16 amino acids. Germline V lookup: CDR1 SQVTM, CDR2 ANQGSEA. In nucleotides, the CDR3 is TGCAGCGTCGAAGGAGACAGGGGGCCGATCACAGATACGCAGTATTTT. Translation gives CSVEGDRGPITDTQYF.

This clonotype was found a few times. The chain is built from TRBV3-1 and TRBJ2-1, with TRBD2 identical over 10 bases. The CDR3 runs 15 residues. CDR1 and CDR2 from the germline V gene are LGHDT and YNNKEL (reference sequence). V shed 4 bases and J 3 bases; nucleotides not matched to a gene: 3. The CDR3 here is CASSRVAGGYNEQFF. The CDR3 nucleotides are TGTGCCAGCAGCCGAGTAGCGGGAGGCTACAATGAGCAGTTCTTC.

This clonotype was observed a handful of times. The DNA for the CDR3 is TGTGCCAGCAGTTCGGTAGCGGGAGTAGAGCTGTTTTTT. This sequence encodes CASSSVAGVELFF. The chain is built from TRBV6-2 or TRBV6-3 and TRBJ2-2, with 9 bases aligning to TRBD2. Germline CDR1 MNHEY, CDR2 SVGEGT. Losses at the gene ends were 4 bases for V and 11 bases for J; bases not matched to a gene: 5. This CDR3 contains 13 residues.

In this sample, this clonotype turned up a few times. The chain joins TRBV7-8 to TRBJ2-5; D not resolved. The DNA end lines up better with TRBJ2-7; the J call may be wrong. Germline CDR1 is SGHVS and CDR2 is FQNEAQ. The CDR3 runs 14 residues. The CDR3 DNA reads TGTGCCAGCAGTCCCCGGAGCTATCTCTACGAGCAGTACTTC. Translation gives CASSPRSYLYEQYF.

This chain links TRBV7-9 with TRBJ1-2, with D uncertain. Trimming removed 1 base from V and 5 bases from J, with 11 bases in between. Germline V gene data show CDR1 as SEHNR and CDR2 as FQNEAQ (reference sequence). There are 14 residues in the CDR3. CDR3 region: CASSLGPRTYGYTF. Written as DNA, the CDR3 is TGTGCCAGCAGCTTAGGACCCCGGACTTATGGCTACACCTTC. The whole variable domain, remainder taken from reference TRBV7-9 and TRBJ1-2, is DTGVSQNPRHKITKRGQNVTFRCDPISEHNRLYWYRQTLGQGPEFLTYFQNEAQLEKSRLLSDRFSAERPKGSFSTLEIQRTEQGDSAMYLCASSLGPRTYGYTFGSGTRLTVV.

This clonotype was found a few times. This chain joins TRBV6-1 and TRBJ1-2; 8 bases align to TRBD1. The CDR3 extends over 13 amino acids. V dropped 3 bases and J dropped 6; count of bases not matched to a gene: 3. Germline V CDR1 and CDR2: MNHNS, SASEGT. The CDR3 region has the DNA TGTGCCAGCAGTGACCCAGGGGGCCATGGCTACACCTTC. Translation gives CASSDPGGHGYTF.

The V and J genes are TRBV20-1 and TRBJ2-7, with D perhaps assigned TRBD1 or TRBD2 (5 bases each). V was shortened by 1 base and J by 3 bases, with 10 bases between the two germline ends. CDR3 size: 13 residues. The germline gives CDR1 DFQATT, CDR2 SNEGSKA (reference sequence). This CDR3 is CSARGGNLYEQYF. CDR3 DNA sequence: TGCAGTGCTAGAGGGGGGAACCTCTACGAGCAGTACTTC.

V usage is TRBV4-1 and J usage is TRBJ2-3, with D maybe TRBD1 (6 bases). CDR1 and CDR2 (germline): MGHRA, YSYEKL. V lost 0 bases, J lost 2 bases, and 12 bases lay in between. This CDR3 has 16 amino acids. The CDR3 loop reads CASSQEAGALTDTQYF. CDR3 DNA sequence: TGCGCCAGCAGCCAAGAGGCAGGGGCTCTCACAGATACGCAGTATTTT.

The chain joins TRBV6-5 to TRBJ1-2, with D unclear. The V gene lost 4 bases and the J gene lost 4 bases, with 10 bases spanning the gap. Germline V gene sequence: CDR1 MNHEY, CDR2 SVGAGI. The CDR3 totals 13 residues. In nucleotides, the CDR3 is TGTGCCAGCAGTTGGGGAGCGGCCTATGGCTACACCTTC. Translation: CASSWGAAYGYTF.

This chain links TRBV4-1 with TRBJ2-7, with D unclear. The CDR3 extends over 15 amino acids. Looked up from germline, CDR1 is MGHRA and CDR2 is YSYEKL. The V end was cut by 0 bases, the J end by 5 bases, with 14 bases between. CDR3 residues: CASSQEVGSNHEQYF. The CDR3 region has the DNA TGCGCCAGCAGCCAAGAAGTCGGTAGCAACCACGAGCAGTACTTC.

In its sample, this clonotype was seen a few times. The chain combines TRBV5-1 with TRBJ2-7; 7 bases map to TRBD1. This CDR3 is 15 amino acids long. J gave up 2 bases and V 4 bases, and 9 bases lay outside the gene matches. Per germline, CDR1 SGHRS and CDR2 YFSETQ. This CDR3 is CASSEGDSEAYEQYF. In DNA, the CDR3 is TGCGCCAGCAGCGAGGGGGACAGCGAAGCCTACGAGCAGTACTTC.

In this sample, this clonotype turned up a few times. The rearrangement joins TRBV7-3 to TRBJ1-1; 9 bases agree with TRBD1. The CDR3 has 14 amino acids. V lost 5 bases and J lost 3; bases outside the gene matches: 4. Germline V gene sequence: CDR1 SGHTA, CDR2 FQGTGA. CDR3 in amino acids: CASSPGQGHTEAFF. The CDR3, as DNA: TGTGCCAGCAGCCCGGGACAGGGACACACTGAAGCTTTCTTT.

This sequence joins TRBV6-4 and TRBJ2-6; D remains unclear. Trimming removed 11 bases from V and 0 bases from J, with 8 bases in between. The germline CDR1 and CDR2 sequences are MRHNA and SNTAGT. The CDR3 sequence is 13 residues long. CDR3 sequence: CAAGGSGANVLTF. The CDR3 DNA follows: TGTGCCGCCGGTGGCTCTGGGGCCAACGTCCTGACTTTC.